Each of the 18 T cell receptor beta chains below was sequenced from the same sample in a study of blood T cell repertoires in COVID-19. TCRdb's table, derived via immunoSEQ multiplex PCR, lists solely in-frame clones and lacks some. The sample includes tens of thousands of clones, 70% to 90% of them seen just once. Material for sequencing was peripheral blood. These receptor sequences come from a human donor in a cohort sampled during active COVID-19.

The gene calls are TRBV7-9 and TRBJ1-4; tentative D call: TRBD1 (5 bases). The CDR3 has 14 amino acids. Germline loops: CDR1 SEHNR, CDR2 FQNEAQ (reference sequence). Between the trimmed V and J ends, which lost 5 bases and 8 bases, there was a span of 15 bases. In nucleotides, the CDR3 is TGTGCCAGCAGCCCCGGGAGGGGAAGGGAAAAACTGTTTTTT. This codes for CASSPGRGREKLFF.

The gene calls are TRBV30 and TRBJ1-5; D is ambiguous. V was trimmed by 2 bases and J by 0 bases, leaving 8 bases between them. The CDR3 contains 14 residues. The germline CDR1 and CDR2 sequences are GTSNPN and SVGIG (reference sequence). The DNA for the CDR3 is TGTGCCTGGAGTACAGACTATAGCAATCAGCCCCAGCATTTT. It translates to CAWSTDYSNQPQHF.

V is TRBV7-9 and J is TRBJ1-1; D is unresolved. This CDR3 region has 15 residues. Germline V gene data show CDR1 as SEHNR and CDR2 as FQNEAQ (reference sequence). V lost 5 bases to trimming and J lost 2 bases, with 15 bases between them. The CDR3 spells CASSPVLGSNTEAFF. The CDR3 region has the DNA TGTGCCAGCAGCCCGGTTTTGGGGAGTAACACTGAAGCTTTCTTT. Full variable domain (rest looked up from reference TRBV7-9 and TRBJ1-1): DTGVSQNPRHKITKRGQNVTFRCDPISEHNRLYWYRQTLGQGPEFLTYFQNEAQLEKSRLLSDRFSAERPKGSFSTLEIQRTEQGDSAMYLCASSPVLGSNTEAFFGQGTRLTVV.

The chain combines TRBV28 with TRBJ2-7; 9 bases align to TRBD2. CDR3 length: 15 amino acids. Germline CDR1 and CDR2: MDHEN and SYDVKM. The V segment lost 1 base and the J segment 7 bases; nucleotides outside the gene matches: 8. CDR3 nucleotide sequence: TGTGCCAGCAGTTTATCCGCGGGGGGGCCGGGGGAGCAGTACTTC. The encoded protein is CASSLSAGGPGEQYF. The whole variable domain, filled in from reference TRBV28 and TRBJ2-7, reads DVKVTQSSRYLVKRTGEKVFLECVQDMDHENMFWYRQDPGLGLRLIYFSYDVKMKEKGDIPEGYSVSREKKERFSLILESASTNQTSMYLCASSLSAGGPGEQYFGPGTRLTVT.

This clone appeared a few times. The rearrangement links TRBV30 to TRBJ1-1; tentatively, D is TRBD1 (6 bases). The germline V and J ends were trimmed by 4 bases and 2 bases, with 11 bases remaining between them. The CDR3 sequence is 13 residues long. The germline V gene has CDR1 GTSNPN and CDR2 SVGIG (reference sequence). The CDR3 reads CAWNGGRNTEAFF. The CDR3 DNA is TGTGCCTGGAACGGGGGGCGTAACACTGAAGCTTTCTTT.

The gene calls are TRBV13 and TRBJ1-4, with D hard to call. Trimming removed 4 bases at V and 0 bases at J, with 15 bases between. CDR3 length: 17 amino acids. Germline V gives CDR1 PRHDT, CDR2 FYEKMQ (reference sequence). The CDR3 sequence is CASSYRRGNPTNEKLFF. The DNA for the CDR3 is TGTGCCAGCAGCTACCGCCGCGGGAACCCAACTAATGAAAAACTGTTTTTT.

The CDR3, as DNA: TGTGCCAGCAGGGACAACGTTATCACAGATACGCAGTATTTT. Residues: CASRDNVITDTQYF. This chain uses TRBV6-5 with TRBJ2-3; D is perhaps TRBD1 (5 bases). Germline V gene sequence: CDR1 MNHEY, CDR2 SVGAGI. The V end was cut by 6 bases, the J end by 2 bases, with 12 bases between. CDR3 length: 14 residues.

This clone was picked up one time. The CDR3 is CASSPTVRRDTEAFF. In nucleotides, the CDR3 is TGTGCCAGCAGTCCCACAGTCAGGAGGGACACTGAAGCTTTCTTT. The gene calls are TRBV28 and TRBJ1-1; no clear D. CDR1 is MDHEN and CDR2 is SYDVKM in the germline V gene. The CDR3 has 15 residues. Trimming shortened V by 5 bases and J by 3 bases, and 16 bases separated the two germline ends.

In DNA form, the CDR3 reads TGTGCCATCAGTGAGTCCCTAGCAGGAGAGACCCAGTACTTC. Its translation: CAISESLAGETQYF. The J gene is TRBJ2-5, the V gene TRBV10-3; a weak D match, TRBD2 (5 bases). This CDR3 has 14 amino acids. CDR1 ENHRY and CDR2 SYGVKD come from the germline V gene. Trimming left V 0 bases short and J 4 bases short, with 9 bases between.

The gene calls are TRBV18 and TRBJ1-4; 7 positions agree with TRBD1. The CDR3 covers 14 residues. The V and J ends lost 6 bases and 5 bases, in that order; junction bases with no gene match: 6. Germline-derived CDR1 and CDR2 are KGHSH and LQKENI. CDR3 residues: CASSPGQDNEKLFF. The CDR3 nucleotides read TGTGCCAGCTCTCCAGGACAGGACAATGAAAAACTGTTTTTT.

The V call is TRBV28, the J call TRBJ1-5; D may be TRBD1 (5 bases). The V gene lost 5 bases and the J gene lost 4 bases, with 18 bases spanning the gap. Looked up from germline, CDR1 is MDHEN and CDR2 is SYDVKM. The CDR3 sequence is 16 residues long. The CDR3 spells CASSRRTRGYNQPQHF. The CDR3 DNA follows: TGTGCCAGCAGTCGCCGGACAAGAGGTTATAATCAGCCCCAGCATTTT.

This clone turned up a few times. The J gene is TRBJ1-3, the V gene TRBV5-1; D possibly corresponds to TRBD1 (5 bases). The CDR3 contains 15 residues. Deletions cut 3 bases from V and 4 bases from J, with 14 bases between. CDR1 and CDR2 (germline): SGHRS, YFSETQ. The CDR3 DNA follows: TGCGCCAGCAGCTCCGGACATGGTCAGGGAAACACCATATATTTT. This gives the protein CASSSGHGQGNTIYF.

The V and J genes are TRBV7-9 and TRBJ1-2, with D possibly matching TRBD1 (6 bases). The CDR3 contains 12 residues. Germline assignment: CDR1 SEHNR and CDR2 FQNEAQ (reference sequence). The V gene lost 2 bases and the J gene lost 7 bases, with 8 bases spanning the gap. The DNA of the CDR3 is TGTGCCAGCAGCTTAATCAGGGGTGGCTACACCTTC. Translating it yields CASSLIRGGYTF.

V gene TRBV28 combines with J gene TRBJ1-5, with 7 nucleotides matching TRBD1. The germline CDR1 and CDR2 sequences are MDHEN and SYDVKM. CDR3 length: 15 residues. After removal of 8 bases from V and 5 bases from J, the junction contained 12 bases not matched to a gene. The CDR3 region is CASLGGVVTHQPQHF. CDR3 nucleotide sequence: TGTGCCAGCCTAGGGGGCGTGGTTACCCATCAGCCCCAGCATTTT.

This chain joins TRBV10-3 and TRBJ2-1, with 10 bases that match TRBD1. The V gene end was trimmed by 10 bases and the J gene end by 6 bases; junction bases not matched to a gene: 9. The CDR3 extends over 14 amino acids. Germline values: CDR1 ENHRY, CDR2 SYGVKD. The CDR3 sequence is CATTAGQGSNEQFF. DNA of the CDR3: TGTGCCACCACAGCGGGACAGGGGTCCAATGAGCAGTTCTTC.

The chain combines TRBV18 with TRBJ1-1, with D possibly matching TRBD1 (6 bases). Germline CDR1 is KGHSH and CDR2 is LQKENI. V dropped 3 bases and J dropped 1 base, with 12 bases sitting between them. The CDR3 spans 15 residues. Here the CDR3 reads CASSPLRGQNTEAFF. The CDR3 DNA reads as TGTGCCAGCTCACCGTTGAGGGGACAGAACACTGAAGCTTTCTTT.

The J gene is TRBJ1-1, the V gene TRBV27, with TRBD1 identical over 7 bases. The CDR3 is 14 amino acids. Looked up from germline, CDR1 is MNHEY and CDR2 is SMNVEV (reference sequence). With V trimmed by 5 bases and J by 1 base, 4 bases remained unmatched. CDR3 sequence (DNA): TGTGCCAGCAGTGTCGGGACAGCGAACACTGAAGCTTTCTTT. Its translation: CASSVGTANTEAFF.

This chain joins TRBV6-1 and TRBJ2-7, with 8 bases lining up with TRBD1. The CDR3 has 16 residues. Germline-derived CDR1 and CDR2 are MNHNS and SASEGT. Trimming took 3 bases from V and 1 from J; bases not matched to a gene: 8. The CDR3 sequence is CASSDRYRGSSYEQYF. The DNA for the CDR3 is TGTGCCAGCAGTGACCGATACAGGGGGAGTTCCTACGAGCAGTACTTC.